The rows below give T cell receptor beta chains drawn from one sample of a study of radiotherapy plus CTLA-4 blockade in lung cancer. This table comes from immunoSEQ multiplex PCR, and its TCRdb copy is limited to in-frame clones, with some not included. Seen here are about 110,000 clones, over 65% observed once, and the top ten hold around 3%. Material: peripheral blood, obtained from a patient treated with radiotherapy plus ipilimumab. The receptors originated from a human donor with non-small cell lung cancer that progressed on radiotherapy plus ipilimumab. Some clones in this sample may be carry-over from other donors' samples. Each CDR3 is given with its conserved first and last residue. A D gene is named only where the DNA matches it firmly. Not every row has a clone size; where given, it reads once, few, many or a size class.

CDR3aa: CASSYSPGPGELFF; CDR3nt: TGTGCCAGCAGTTACTCACCCGGACCCGGGGAGCTGTTCTTT; j_gene: TRBJ2-2; d_gene: NA; abundance: NA; v_gene: TRBV6-5
CDR3aa: CASARRGSGYGYTF; CDR3nt: TGTGCCAGCGCCCGGCGGGGATCGGGTTATGGCTACACCTTC; j_gene: TRBJ1-2; d_gene: NA; abundance: NA; v_gene: TRBV9
CDR3aa: CASSEFGDLFEQYF; CDR3nt: TGTGCCAGCAGTGAATTTGGCGACCTCTTCGAGCAGTACTTC; j_gene: TRBJ2-7; d_gene: NA; abundance: once; v_gene: TRBV6-1
CDR3aa: CASSSRDTATDEQYF; CDR3nt: TGTGCCAGCAGCTCTCGGGACACAGCAACCGACGAGCAGTACTTC; j_gene: TRBJ2-7; d_gene: NA; abundance: NA; v_gene: TRBV7-2
CDR3aa: CASSSDRDYNSPLHF; CDR3nt: TGTGCCAGCAGCTCAGACAGGGACTATAATTCACCCCTCCACTTT; j_gene: TRBJ1-6; d_gene: TRBD1; abundance: NA; v_gene: TRBV6-5
CDR3aa: CASSFTASGGETQYF; CDR3nt: TGTGCCAGCAGCTTTACCGCTAGCGGAGGAGAGACCCAGTACTTC; j_gene: TRBJ2-5; d_gene: TRBD2; abundance: NA; v_gene: TRBV11-2
CDR3aa: CASSLQGNQPQHF; CDR3nt: TGCGCCAGCAGCTTACAGGGGAATCAGCCCCAGCATTTT; j_gene: TRBJ1-5; d_gene: TRBD1; abundance: NA; v_gene: TRBV5-1
CDR3aa: CASSLKVSGQGAKETQYF; CDR3nt: TGTGCCAGCAGCTTAAAAGTATCGGGACAGGGGGCGAAAGAGACCCAGTACTTC; j_gene: TRBJ2-5; d_gene: TRBD1; abundance: NA; v_gene: TRBV7-3
CDR3aa: CASSTVWEHEQFF; CDR3nt: TGTGCCAGCAGCACAGTATGGGAGCATGAGCAGTTCTTC; j_gene: TRBJ2-1; d_gene: NA; abundance: NA; v_gene: TRBV6-5
CDR3aa: CASSQERGGQETQYF; CDR3nt: TGTGCCAGCAGCCAAGAGCGGGGGGGCCAAGAGACCCAGTACTTC; j_gene: TRBJ2-5; d_gene: TRBD2; abundance: few; v_gene: TRBV4-2
CDR3aa: CASSNRGRYNYGYTF; CDR3nt: TGTGCCAGCAGCAACAGGGGGAGATATAACTATGGCTACACCTTC; j_gene: TRBJ1-2; d_gene: TRBD1; abundance: NA; v_gene: TRBV5-4
CDR3aa: CASSLGPDNSPLHF; CDR3nt: TGTGCCAGCAGCTTGGGACCGGATAATTCACCCCTCCACTTT; j_gene: TRBJ1-6; d_gene: NA; abundance: NA; v_gene: TRBV11-2
CDR3aa: CASKISANSPLHF; CDR3nt: TGTGCCAGCAAAATCAGTGCCAATTCACCCCTCCACTTT; j_gene: TRBJ1-6; d_gene: NA; abundance: NA; v_gene: TRBV2
CDR3aa: CASSLARGRRTEAFF; CDR3nt: TGTGCCAGCAGCTTAGCCCGGGGCAGACGAACTGAAGCTTTCTTT; j_gene: TRBJ1-1; d_gene: NA; abundance: NA; v_gene: TRBV11-2
CDR3aa: CASSRDRGNQPQHF; CDR3nt: TGTGCCAGCAGCCGGGACAGGGGCAATCAGCCCCAGCATTTT; j_gene: TRBJ1-5; d_gene: TRBD1; abundance: NA; v_gene: TRBV7-2
CDR3aa: CASSFNVLANEKLFF; CDR3nt: TGTGCCAGCAGCTTTAATGTTCTTGCTAATGAAAAACTGTTTTTT; j_gene: TRBJ1-4; d_gene: NA; abundance: NA; v_gene: TRBV5-6
CDR3aa: CASSGGTAGNTIYF; CDR3nt: TGCGCCAGCAGCGGTGGGACAGCTGGAAACACCATATATTTT; j_gene: TRBJ1-3; d_gene: TRBD1; abundance: NA; v_gene: TRBV5-1
CDR3aa: CAISAATGISPLHF; CDR3nt: TGTGCCATCAGTGCGGCGACAGGAATCTCACCCCTCCACTTT; j_gene: TRBJ1-6; d_gene: NA; abundance: NA; v_gene: TRBV10-3
CDR3aa: CASSHSAGTSGNTIYF; CDR3nt: TGTGCCAGCAGCCACAGCGCCGGGACATCTGGAAACACCATATATTTT; j_gene: TRBJ1-3; d_gene: NA; abundance: few; v_gene: TRBV4-2
CDR3aa: CASSLRPGDHGELFF; CDR3nt: TGTGCCAGCAGTCTAAGGCCGGGGGATCACGGGGAGCTGTTTTTT; j_gene: TRBJ2-2; d_gene: NA; abundance: few; v_gene: TRBV11-3
CDR3aa: CASSQVGAQGSYGYTF; CDR3nt: TGTGCCAGCAGCCAAGTGGGAGCGCAGGGGTCTTATGGCTACACCTTC; j_gene: TRBJ1-2; d_gene: NA; abundance: NA; v_gene: TRBV4-2
CDR3aa: CASSVTGYGYTF; CDR3nt: TGTGCCAGCAGCGTGACAGGCTATGGCTACACCTTC; j_gene: TRBJ1-2; d_gene: NA; abundance: once; v_gene: TRBV5-4
CDR3aa: CASSPGQSTDTQYF; CDR3nt: TGTGCCAGCAGCCCGGGACAGAGCACAGATACGCAGTATTTT; j_gene: TRBJ2-3; d_gene: TRBD1; abundance: NA; v_gene: TRBV7-3
CDR3aa: CASSRGQGVTNEQYF; CDR3nt: TGTGCCAGTAGTCGCGGACAGGGTGTGACAAACGAGCAGTACTTC; j_gene: TRBJ2-7; d_gene: TRBD1; abundance: few; v_gene: TRBV19
CDR3aa: CASSTRAMNTEAFF; CDR3nt: TGTGCCAGCAGCACAAGGGCGATGAACACTGAAGCTTTCTTT; j_gene: TRBJ1-1; d_gene: NA; abundance: NA; v_gene: TRBV5-4
CDR3aa: CASSLAPGGGRGYTF; CDR3nt: TGTGCCAGCAGTTTGGCCCCAGGGGGGGGGCGTGGCTACACCTTC; j_gene: TRBJ1-2; d_gene: TRBD1; abundance: NA; v_gene: TRBV27
CDR3aa: CASSEYRYGGAETQYF; CDR3nt: TGTGCCAGCAGTGAATATCGGTACGGGGGGGCGGAGACCCAGTACTTC; j_gene: TRBJ2-5; d_gene: TRBD2; abundance: NA; v_gene: TRBV25-1
CDR3aa: CASSSLRDNPHYEQYF; CDR3nt: TGTGCCAGCAGTTCTCTAAGAGATAACCCTCACTACGAGCAGTACTTC; j_gene: TRBJ2-7; d_gene: NA; abundance: NA; v_gene: TRBV28
CDR3aa: CASSPNRGSSYNSPLHF; CDR3nt: TGTGCCAGCAGCCCCAACCGCGGGAGCTCCTATAATTCACCCCTCCACTTT; j_gene: TRBJ1-6; d_gene: NA; abundance: few; v_gene: TRBV7-9
CDR3aa: CSVELTPGLLNYGYTF; CDR3nt: TGCAGCGTTGAGTTAACCCCCGGGTTACTGAACTATGGCTACACCTTC; j_gene: TRBJ1-2; d_gene: NA; abundance: NA; v_gene: TRBV29-1
CDR3aa: CASRLVCGDYNEQFF; CDR3nt: TGTGCAAGTCGCTTAGTATGTGGGGACTACAATGAGCAGTTCTTC; j_gene: TRBJ2-1; d_gene: NA; abundance: few; v_gene: TRBV12-2
CDR3aa: CASSQYRADTQYF; CDR3nt: TGTGCCAGCAGTCAGTACAGGGCAGATACGCAGTATTTT; j_gene: TRBJ2-3; d_gene: NA; abundance: NA; v_gene: TRBV6-6
CDR3aa: CASSLVDRPFAEQFF; CDR3nt: TGCGCCAGCAGCTTGGTGGACAGGCCTTTTGCTGAGCAGTTCTTC; j_gene: TRBJ2-1; d_gene: TRBD1; abundance: NA; v_gene: TRBV5-1
CDR3aa: CASSEGPNQPQHF; CDR3nt: TGTGCCAGCAGTGAAGGTCCCAATCAGCCCCAGCATTTT; j_gene: TRBJ1-5; d_gene: NA; abundance: NA; v_gene: TRBV2
CDR3aa: CATATLVNYGYTF; CDR3nt: TGTGCCACCGCGACTTTGGTGAACTATGGCTACACCTTC; j_gene: TRBJ1-2; d_gene: NA; abundance: NA; v_gene: TRBV19
CDR3aa: CASREIVSDGELFF; CDR3nt: TGTGCCAGCAGGGAAATCGTTAGTGACGGGGAGCTGTTTTTT; j_gene: TRBJ2-2; d_gene: NA; abundance: NA; v_gene: TRBV2
CDR3aa: CASRVQGANEQFF; CDR3nt: TGCGCCAGCAGGGTTCAGGGGGCGAATGAGCAGTTCTTC; j_gene: TRBJ2-1; d_gene: TRBD1; abundance: once; v_gene: TRBV5-1
CDR3aa: CASSPQETQYF; CDR3nt: TGTGCCAGCAGCCCTCAAGAGACCCAGTACTTC; j_gene: TRBJ2-5; d_gene: NA; abundance: NA; v_gene: TRBV9
CDR3aa: CAWSGGTDYGYTF; CDR3nt: TGTGCCTGGAGTGGAGGGACAGACTATGGCTACACCTTC; j_gene: TRBJ1-2; d_gene: TRBD1; abundance: NA; v_gene: TRBV30
CDR3aa: CASSSRLAGYNEQFF; CDR3nt: TGTGCCAGCAGCTCTAGACTAGCGGGGTACAATGAGCAGTTCTTC; j_gene: TRBJ2-1; d_gene: TRBD2; abundance: once; v_gene: TRBV9
CDR3aa: CASSTFPDSNQPQHF; CDR3nt: TGTGCCAGTAGTACCTTTCCAGATAGCAATCAGCCCCAGCATTTT; j_gene: TRBJ1-5; d_gene: NA; abundance: NA; v_gene: TRBV19
CDR3aa: CASSGRTGGVDTQYF; CDR3nt: TGCGCCAGCAGCGGACGGACAGGGGGAGTAGATACGCAGTATTTT; j_gene: TRBJ2-3; d_gene: TRBD1; abundance: NA; v_gene: TRBV4-3
CDR3aa: CASKRTGEVPF; CDR3nt: TGTGCCAGCAAGAGGACAGGGGAAGTTCCATTC; j_gene: TRBJ1-2; d_gene: TRBD1; abundance: NA; v_gene: TRBV2
CDR3aa: CASSNTPGQGEETQYF; CDR3nt: TGTGCCAGCAGTAATACTCCGGGACAGGGGGAAGAGACCCAGTACTTC; j_gene: TRBJ2-5; d_gene: TRBD1; abundance: NA; v_gene: TRBV7-9
CDR3aa: CASRLAGLSGNTIYF; CDR3nt: TGTGCCAGCAGGCTTGCAGGGCTCTCTGGAAACACCATATATTTT; j_gene: TRBJ1-3; d_gene: NA; abundance: NA; v_gene: TRBV5-8
CDR3aa: CASSLIRGWGQNIQYF; CDR3nt: TGTGCCAGCAGCTTAATACGGGGATGGGGGCAAAACATTCAGTACTTC; j_gene: TRBJ2-4; d_gene: NA; abundance: NA; v_gene: TRBV11-2
CDR3aa: CATSREAVRDEQYF; CDR3nt: TGTGCCACCAGCAGAGAAGCGGTCCGGGACGAGCAGTACTTC; j_gene: TRBJ2-7; d_gene: NA; abundance: NA; v_gene: TRBV15
CDR3aa: CASSAATSYEQYF; CDR3nt: TGTGCCAGCAGTGCGGCTACTTCCTACGAGCAGTACTTC; j_gene: TRBJ2-7; d_gene: NA; abundance: NA; v_gene: TRBV27
CDR3aa: CASIVSYGYTF; CDR3nt: TGTGCCAGCATAGTCAGCTATGGCTACACCTTC; j_gene: TRBJ1-2; d_gene: NA; abundance: NA; v_gene: TRBV2